This T cell receptor (beta chain) was identified during a study of blood T cell repertoires in COVID-19. Clones were read by immunoSEQ multiplex PCR, and TCRdb kept only the in-frame ones, dropping some. Among some 49,000 clones listed, over 75% were seen once. Sequencing was done on a sample of peripheral blood. This receptor was obtained from a human donor in a cohort sampled during active COVID-19.

CDR3 nucleotide sequence: TGTGCCAGCTCACCTCTCGCGGGTTATTACAATGAGCAGTTCTTC. It is translated as CASSPLAGYYNEQFF. This chain links TRBV18 with TRBJ2-1; TRBD2 might be the D (5 bases). Germline V gene lookup returns CDR1 KGHSH and CDR2 LQKENI. The V end was cut by 3 bases, the J end by 4 bases, with 13 bases between. The CDR3 contains 15 residues.